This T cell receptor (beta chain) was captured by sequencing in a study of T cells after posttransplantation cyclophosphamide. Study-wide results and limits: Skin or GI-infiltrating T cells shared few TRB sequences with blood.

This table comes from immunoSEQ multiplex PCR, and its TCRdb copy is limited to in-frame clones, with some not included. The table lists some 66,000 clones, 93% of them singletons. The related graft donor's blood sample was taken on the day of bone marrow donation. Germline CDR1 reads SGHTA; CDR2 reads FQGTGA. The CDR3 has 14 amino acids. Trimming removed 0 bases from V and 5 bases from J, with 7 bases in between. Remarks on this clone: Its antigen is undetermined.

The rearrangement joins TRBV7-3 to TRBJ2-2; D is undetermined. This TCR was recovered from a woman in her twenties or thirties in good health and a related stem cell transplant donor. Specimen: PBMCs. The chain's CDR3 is CASSLTSVTGELFF. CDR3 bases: TGTGCCAGCAGCTTAACAAGTGTGACCGGGGAGCTGTTTTTT.